This note documents a single TCR beta chain sequence. Its target is unknown. This sample is drawn from a study of siplizumab effects on memory and regulatory T cells. Germline V gives CDR1 LNHNV, CDR2 YYDKDF (reference sequence). After removal of 1 base from V and 3 bases from J, the junction contained 3 bases not matched to a gene. This CDR3 region has 14 residues. Study-level findings and limits: In roughly 80-96% of proliferating CD4+ or CD8+ clones, a naive or memory phenotype could not be assigned.

TCRdb's copy holds only in-frame clones and misses some; the assay was immunoSEQ multiplex PCR. Of under 130,000 clones in the sample, around 93% were seen once. What was sequenced was CD4+ T cells sorted from blood. The sequence was collected from a human donor in good health. The chain has TRBV15 and TRBJ2-7; the match to TRBD2 covers 7 bases. CDR3 amino acids: CATSRGPGGYEQYF. The CDR3 DNA reads TGTGCCACCAGCAGAGGACCGGGAGGCTACGAGCAGTACTTC.